Listed here is a single TCR beta chain. Its antigen remains unidentified. To release intraepithelial and lamina propria lymphocytes, the graft tissue was processed. The ends were cut back, 7 bases at V and 4 bases at J, with 17 bases in the middle. The CDR3 length is 14 residues. The germline V gene encodes CDR1 MNHEY and CDR2 SVGAGI. These data are taken from a study of graft-versus-host responses after intestinal transplantation. Turning to the study itself: Each of the recipients got a multivisceral, liver-intestinal, or isolated intestinal transplant. Anti-thymocyte globulin induction, then tacrolimus and steroids for about 3 years, went to all recipients. Study-wide findings and caveats: There were GvH clones found in recipient marrow, and some of them appeared first in ileum or blood. Peak circulating GvH clone levels tracked with early post-transplant HvG declines.

Generated by immunoSEQ multiplex PCR, the TCRdb table keeps only in-frame clones and is missing some. The sample lists around 18,000 clones; approximately 80% were seen once. The chain combines TRBV6-5 with TRBJ2-7, with D possibly TRBD2 on 5 matching bases. Sample: ileum tissue, taken 17 days after transplant. The clonotype comes from a human patient who received an intestinal transplant, so some T cells may come from the graft donor. The CDR3 loop reads CASTLEGVPYEQYF. As DNA, the CDR3 is TGTGCCAGCACCCTAGAGGGTGTTCCTTACGAGCAGTACTTC.